The clone carrying this T cell receptor (beta chain) was seen a handful of times. Its antigen is unknown. The amount of total RNA extracted per sample was at least 6 micrograms. It was with a sample-barcoded 5' primer and a J-beta primer mix that a second PCR of about 6 to 11 cycles was run. Paired-end reads containing CDR3 totaled no fewer than 3 million for each sample. TCRdb re-called the 5' RACE reads with MiXCR, one entry per CDR3 protein. The sample shows over 1,500,000 distinct CDR3 sequences, about 50% of them seen only once. This specimen belongs to a study of blood T cells in healthy people across ages. Study at large: Per two T cells, template switching captured roughly one barcoded beta molecule. Study observations and caveats: The long-lived group displayed more naive CD4+ cells, plus higher diversity, than the aged donors did.

The CDR3 has 16 residues. V gave up 5 bases and J gave up 0 bases, with 13 bases separating them. The chain couples TRBV12-3 or TRBV12-4 to TRBJ1-4, with a possible D match to TRBD1 (5 bases). The specimen sequenced was blood. This sequence originates from a woman in her 40s in good health. The CDR3 is CASSARGGSTNEKLFF. The CDR3 coding sequence is TGTGCCAGCAGTGCCCGCGGGGGGTCAACTAATGAAAAACTGTTTTTT.